This TCR beta chain was identified during a study of OX40 agonist ivuxolimab in advanced cancers. The data were produced by immunoSEQ multiplex PCR, yet TCRdb's version contains in-frame clones alone and is incomplete. The repertoire holds about 48,000 clones, around 90% seen once, with 47% in the top ten. The sample here was CD4+ or CD8+ T cells sorted from blood, taken in a trial of the OX40 agonist ivuxolimab. The receptor was derived from an adult with an advanced solid tumor such as melanoma, head and neck, liver or kidney cancer.

CDR3 coding DNA: TGCGCCAGCAGGGGTTTAGGTGGAAACACCATATATTTT. This translates into CASRGLGGNTIYF. The J gene is TRBJ1-3, the V gene TRBV4-1; no reliable D call. CDR3 length: 13 amino acids. V was shortened by 6 bases and J by 3 bases, with 9 bases between the two germline ends. Germline V gene data show CDR1 as MGHRA and CDR2 as YSYEKL.